This TCR beta chain was observed in a study of beta chain features in type 1 diabetes. Every bit of the isolated RNA underwent reverse transcription, so sequencing read expressed TCRB transcripts. Assay: immunoSEQ multiplex PCR; the TCRdb copy retains only in-frame clones and omits some. Here the sample spans about 930,000 clones, 15% to 20% being singletons. This clone was seen a few times. Other nucleotide sequences from this sample produce the same CDR3. The CDR3 has 12 amino acids. Germline lookup yields CDR1 KGHSH and CDR2 LQKENI. Trimming stripped 3 bases from V and 0 bases from J, with 2 bases between.

The chain has TRBV18 and TRBJ1-1; D is undetermined. Material for sequencing was naive CD4+ T cells from blood. The sequence was obtained from a woman between 18 and 29 years old in good health. This chain's CDR3 is CASSPMNTEAFF. The CDR3, as DNA: TGTGCCAGCTCACCCATGAACACTGAAGCTTTCTTT.